The 30 T cell receptor beta chains below all came from one sample that was sequenced in a study of T cells after yellow fever vaccination. MiXCR, applied by TCRdb to the 5' RACE reads, yields one record per CDR3 protein. Among around 500,000 distinct CDR3 sequences, less than 25% were seen once, and the ten largest hold 15% to 20%. The sequenced sample was PBMCs, obtained roughly 20 days after the first yellow fever vaccination. These receptors came from a man younger than 35 who received the YFV17D yellow fever vaccine.

This chain uses TRBV7-3 with TRBJ1-6, with D possibly TRBD1 on 5 matching bases. The ends were cut back, 5 bases at V and 8 bases at J, with 16 bases in the middle. The CDR3 totals 15 residues. Germline V gene lookup returns CDR1 SGHTA and CDR2 FQGTGA. CDR3: CASSPSPGGDSPLHF. The CDR3 DNA reads as TGTGCCAGCAGCCCCTCGCCCGGGGGTGATTCACCCCTCCACTTT.

This clonotype was found a few times. J is TRBJ2-5 and V is TRBV7-9; D possibly corresponds to TRBD2 (6 bases). Germline values: CDR1 SEHNR, CDR2 FQNEAQ (reference sequence). The CDR3 covers 16 residues. Deletions cut 5 bases from V and 3 bases from J, with 19 bases between. CDR3 loop: CASSVPTSMVEETQYF. CDR3 DNA sequence: TGTGCCAGCAGCGTGCCTACTAGCATGGTCGAAGAGACCCAGTACTTC.

Only a few counts were recorded for this clonotype. This chain links TRBV12-3 or TRBV12-4 with TRBJ2-3; D is ambiguous. CDR3 size: 13 residues. Trimming took off 3 bases at V and 4 bases at J, with 8 bases between the two ends. CDR3 amino acids: CASSFVSADTQYF. Written as DNA, the CDR3 is TGTGCCAGCAGTTTTGTTAGTGCAGATACGCAGTATTTT.

The chain couples TRBV4-1 to TRBJ1-2, with D maybe TRBD1 (5 bases). The CDR3 runs to 15 residues. The V end lost 2 bases, the J end lost 2 bases, and 12 bases lay between the germline ends. CDR1 is MGHRA and CDR2 is YSYEKL in the germline V gene. CDR3 amino acids: CASSQPGRQNYGYTF. The CDR3 nucleotides are TGCGCCAGCAGCCAACCGGGGAGACAGAACTATGGCTACACCTTC.

V gene TRBV9 combines with J gene TRBJ1-1; 7 bases agree with TRBD1. J lost 5 bases, V lost 3 bases, and 7 bases had no gene match. Per germline, CDR1 SGDLS and CDR2 YYNGEE. CDR3 length: 14 residues. CDR3 sequence: CASSAGGTATEAFF. The CDR3 nucleotides read TGTGCCAGCAGCGCAGGCGGGACAGCGACTGAAGCTTTCTTT.

CDR3 DNA: TGCGCCAGCTCGGGACAGGGTCGGGACACAGATACGCAGTATTTT. It codes for CASSGQGRDTDTQYF. The chain joins TRBV10-1 to TRBJ2-3; 9 bases map to TRBD1. The length of the CDR3 is 15 residues. Trimming at V came to 8 bases and at J to 2 bases, leaving 8 bases not matched to a gene. Germline CDR1 reads WNHNN; CDR2 reads SYGVQD (reference sequence).

V usage is TRBV4-2 and J usage is TRBJ2-1; D not resolved. The CDR3 has 14 residues. The germline V gene has CDR1 LGHNA and CDR2 YNFKEQ. The V gene lost 4 bases and the J gene lost 5 bases, with 12 bases spanning the gap. The CDR3 DNA reads as TGTGCCAGCAGCCCCGGGCGACGCCACAATGAGCAGTTCTTC. As protein: CASSPGRRHNEQFF.

The chain couples TRBV11-2 to TRBJ1-6, with 9 nucleotides matching TRBD1. CDR3 length equals 19 residues. In germline, CDR1 is SGHAT, CDR2 FQNNGV. Trimming took 4 bases from V and 3 from J; bases not matched to a gene: 13. CDR3 sequence reads: CASSSPRQGELFYNSPLHF. The CDR3 DNA reads TGTGCCAGCAGCTCGCCTCGACAGGGGGAGTTGTTCTATAATTCACCCCTCCACTTT. Full variable domain (outside the CDR3, taken from reference TRBV11-2 and TRBJ1-6): EAGVAQSPRYKIIEKRQSVAFWCNPISGHATLYWYQQILGQGPKLLIQFQNNGVVDDSQLPKDRFSAERLKGVDSTLKIQPAKLEDSAVYLCASSSPRQGELFYNSPLHFGNGTRLTVT.

The V gene is TRBV4-2, the J gene TRBJ2-7, with a tentative D call TRBD2 (6 bases). V lost 2 bases and J lost 0, with 14 bases in between. CDR1 is LGHNA, CDR2 YNFKEQ, per germline. The CDR3 consists of 16 residues. CDR3 DNA: TGTGCCAGCAGCCAACACCGGGACTCTTACTCCTACGAGCAGTACTTC. Translating gives CASSQHRDSYSYEQYF.

This clonotype was observed a handful of times. J is TRBJ1-1 and V is TRBV5-1; 9 bases fit TRBD1. Per the germline V gene, CDR1 is SGHRS and CDR2 is YFSETQ. V was pared by 1 base and J by 8 bases, with 12 bases of the junction left unmatched. CDR3 length: 16 amino acids. CDR3 loop: CASSLTAPRQGEEAFF. In DNA, the CDR3 is TGCGCCAGCAGCTTGACTGCCCCTCGACAGGGGGAAGAAGCTTTCTTT.

The chain carries TRBV7-9 and TRBJ1-1; D is unclear. CDR1 and CDR2 (germline): SEHNR, FQNEAQ (reference sequence). This CDR3 spans 15 amino acids. Trimming cost V 2 bases and J 4 bases, with 14 bases left between them. The CDR3 loop is CASSLLPLGGTEAFF. DNA of the CDR3: TGTGCCAGCAGCTTACTTCCACTGGGAGGCACTGAAGCTTTCTTT.

This clonotype was detected ten times or more. The chain couples TRBV12-3 or TRBV12-4 to TRBJ2-1; 8 bases map to TRBD1. The V gene end was trimmed by 0 bases and the J gene end by 4 bases; junction bases not matched to a gene: 2. This CDR3 has 15 amino acids. The CDR3 sequence is CASSLAWTGYNEQFF. The CDR3 DNA reads as TGTGCCAGCAGTTTAGCGTGGACAGGGTACAATGAGCAGTTCTTC.

The chain uses TRBV5-6 and TRBJ2-1, with D possibly being TRBD1 or TRBD2 (5 bases each). V gave up 3 bases and J gave up 3 bases, with 10 bases separating them. Germline V gives CDR1 SGHDT, CDR2 YYEEEE. CDR3 size: 14 residues. The CDR3 is CASSSGRSYNEQFF. Here the CDR3 DNA reads TGTGCCAGCAGCTCGGGACGGAGCTACAATGAGCAGTTCTTC.

V and J are TRBV7-9 and TRBJ2-5, with 8 bases lining up with TRBD2. This CDR3 region has 14 residues. Trimming at V came to 3 bases and at J to 4 bases, leaving 4 bases not matched to a gene. The germline V gene encodes CDR1 SEHNR and CDR2 FQNEAQ (reference sequence). The CDR3 region is CASSLTSVPETQYF. CDR3 nucleotide sequence: TGTGCCAGCAGCTTGACTAGCGTCCCAGAGACCCAGTACTTC.

The chain recombines TRBV12-3 or TRBV12-4 with TRBJ2-2, with D perhaps matching TRBD2 (6 bases). The germline V and J ends were trimmed by 7 bases and 4 bases, with 13 bases remaining between them. This CDR3 has 14 residues. CDR3 region: CASTMRGLTGELFF. In DNA, the CDR3 is TGTGCCAGCACCATGAGGGGACTCACCGGGGAGCTGTTTTTT.

This clonotype showed up just a few times. V gene TRBV6-5 combines with J gene TRBJ2-1; TRBD2 matches at 16 bases. CDR3 size: 18 residues. Germline V gene sequence: CDR1 MNHEY, CDR2 SVGAGI. The V gene end was trimmed by 6 bases and the J gene end by 0 bases; junction bases not matched to a gene: 5. Here the CDR3 reads CASRRGLAGGSSYNEQFF. In DNA, the CDR3 is TGTGCCAGCAGGAGGGGACTAGCGGGGGGGAGCTCCTACAATGAGCAGTTCTTC.

The table lists this clonotype with a few counts. The CDR3 sequence is CASSPNSGGLNNEQFF. CDR3 bases: TGCGCCAGCAGCCCGAACTCGGGGGGGCTTAACAATGAGCAGTTCTTC. The rearrangement uses TRBV4-1 and TRBJ2-1, with 8 bases fitting TRBD2. Germline CDR1 reads MGHRA; CDR2 reads YSYEKL. Trimming at V came to 4 bases and at J to 5 bases, leaving 10 bases not matched to a gene. CDR3 length equals 16 residues.

This clonotype was counted only a few times. V gene TRBV5-4 combines with J gene TRBJ2-7; 11 nucleotides agree with TRBD2. The CDR3 length is 15 residues. The germline V gene encodes CDR1 SGHNT and CDR2 YYREEE (reference sequence). V was pared by 4 bases and J by 2 bases, with 5 bases of the junction left unmatched. The CDR3 coding sequence is TGTGCCAGCAGCGTTACGGGACTAGCGGCCTACGAGCAGTACTTC. Protein: CASSVTGLAAYEQYF.

This chain connects TRBV4-1 to TRBJ1-1; the D is unclear. The CDR3 loop spans 15 amino acids. The V gene's germline CDR1 is MGHRA and CDR2 YSYEKL. Trimming pared 1 base from V and 1 base from J, leaving 10 bases between. CDR3 in amino acids: CASSQVHGPNTEAFF. In DNA, the CDR3 is TGCGCCAGCAGCCAAGTACACGGACCGAACACTGAAGCTTTCTTT.

This clonotype was observed a few times. This sequence joins TRBV11-2 and TRBJ2-7; tentatively, D is TRBD1 or TRBD2 (5 bases each). Germline CDR1 SGHAT, CDR2 FQNNGV. The CDR3 totals 13 residues. V was trimmed by 3 bases and J by 3 bases, leaving 9 bases between them. The CDR3, as DNA: TGTGCCAGCAGCTTCGGGGCGGTCTACGAGCAGTACTTC. The encoded protein is CASSFGAVYEQYF.

The V gene is TRBV9, the J gene TRBJ2-7; perhaps TRBD2 as D (5 bases). Trimming removed 1 base from V and 1 base from J, with 9 bases in between. This CDR3 contains 14 residues. CDR1 is SGDLS and CDR2 is YYNGEE in the germline V gene. DNA for the CDR3: TGTGCCAGCAGCGTAAGCGGCGAATCCTACGAGCAGTACTTC. Its translation: CASSVSGESYEQYF. Full variable domain (missing parts from reference TRBV9 and TRBJ2-7): DSGVTQTPKHLITATGQRVTLRCSPRSGDLSVYWYQQSLDQGLQFLIQYYNGEERAKGNILERFSAQQFPDLHSELNLSSLELGDSALYFCASSVSGESYEQYFGPGTRLTVT.

The rearrangement joins TRBV10-1 to TRBJ2-1; D not resolved. Germline V gene lookup returns CDR1 WNHNN and CDR2 SYGVQD (reference sequence). The CDR3 contains 15 residues. Trimming removed 10 bases at V and 1 base at J, with 17 bases between. CDR3 nucleotides: TGCGCCACCCCTCGCGCTCTAAGATCCTACAATGAGCAGTTCTTC. Amino acids: CATPRALRSYNEQFF.

The rearrangement links TRBV18 to TRBJ1-5, with a possible D match to TRBD1 (6 bases). This CDR3 has 15 residues. Germline-derived CDR1 and CDR2 are KGHSH and LQKENI. Trimming pared 3 bases from V and 5 bases from J, leaving 14 bases between. As DNA, the CDR3 is TGTGCCAGCTCACCTCCAGGGGCGGTTGATCAGCCCCAGCATTTT. Residues: CASSPPGAVDQPQHF.

This sequence joins TRBV20-1 and TRBJ2-7; 11 nucleotides align to TRBD2. The CDR3 has 16 residues. Germline CDR1 reads DFQATT; CDR2 reads SNEGSKA (reference sequence). V shed 3 bases, J shed 2 bases, and the junction held 9 bases outside the gene matches. The CDR3 loop is CSASRTLAGGTYEQYF. The CDR3, as DNA: TGCAGTGCTAGCCGCACGCTAGCGGGGGGAACCTACGAGCAGTACTTC.

This clonotype was seen only a few times. This rearrangement joins TRBV20-1 to TRBJ2-7; D remains unclear. Germline V gene sequence: CDR1 DFQATT, CDR2 SNEGSKA (reference sequence). The CDR3 consists of 13 residues. The CDR3 protein is CSTGGRMTYEQYV. The CDR3 region has the DNA TGCAGCACCGGTGGCAGGATGACCTACGAGCAGTACGTC.

The chain couples TRBV12-3 or TRBV12-4 to TRBJ1-2; D is perhaps TRBD1 (5 bases). Between the trimmed V and J ends, which lost 5 bases and 5 bases, there was a span of 9 bases. The CDR3 covers 12 residues. The CDR3 DNA is TGTGCCAGCAGTGCAGGGCCATATGGCTACACCTTC. Protein product: CASSAGPYGYTF.

The rearrangement uses TRBV11-2 and TRBJ2-5, with D tentatively TRBD1 (6 bases). CDR3 length: 16 amino acids. From germline, CDR1 is SGHAT and CDR2 FQNNGV. V was trimmed by 1 base and J by 5 bases, leaving 17 bases between them. The CDR3 here is CASSLAQGRGPETQYF. Written as DNA, the CDR3 is TGTGCCAGCAGCTTAGCCCAGGGGCGAGGGCCGGAGACCCAGTACTTC. Together with reference TRBV11-2 and TRBJ2-5, the CDR3 gives the full variable domain: EAGVAQSPRYKIIEKRQSVAFWCNPISGHATLYWYQQILGQGPKLLIQFQNNGVVDDSQLPKDRFSAERLKGVDSTLKIQPAKLEDSAVYLCASSLAQGRGPETQYFGPGTRLLVL.

This clonotype was detected only a few times. The chain is built from TRBV12-3 or TRBV12-4 and TRBJ1-2, with D perhaps matching TRBD1 (6 bases). The CDR3 is 13 amino acids. The ends were cut back, 2 bases at V and 9 bases at J, with 13 bases in the middle. This CDR3 reads CASSLRGAESYTF. CDR3 sequence (DNA): TGTGCCAGCAGTTTACGGGGGGCTGAGAGCTACACCTTC.

A few counts support this clonotype. The chain carries TRBV10-3 and TRBJ1-3, with 9 bases identical to TRBD1. Per germline, CDR1 ENHRY and CDR2 SYGVKD. The CDR3 is made up of 16 amino acids. The V and J ends lost 4 bases and 6 bases, in that order; junction bases with no gene match: 10. CDR3 loop: CAISASSGTGLNTIYF. The CDR3 bases are TGTGCCATCAGTGCATCCTCGGGGACAGGGCTAAACACCATATATTTT.

There are a few counts of this clonotype. This chain connects TRBV7-2 to TRBJ2-3; 7 nucleotides match TRBD2. Germline V gives CDR1 SGHTA, CDR2 FQGNSA. This CDR3 is built from 14 residues. The ends lost 5 bases at V and 9 bases at J; junction bases unmatched: 11. The CDR3 spells CASSPRMGLPTQYF. In nucleotides, the CDR3 is TGTGCCAGCAGCCCGAGAATGGGACTACCCACGCAGTATTTT.